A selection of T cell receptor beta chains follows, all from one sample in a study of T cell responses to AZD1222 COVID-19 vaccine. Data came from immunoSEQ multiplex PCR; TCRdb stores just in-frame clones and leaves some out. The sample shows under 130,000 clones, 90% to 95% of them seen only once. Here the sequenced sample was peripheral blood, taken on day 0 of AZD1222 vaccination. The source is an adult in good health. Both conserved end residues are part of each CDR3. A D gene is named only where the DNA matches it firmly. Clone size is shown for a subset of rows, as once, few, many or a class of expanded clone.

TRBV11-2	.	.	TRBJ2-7	CASSLAQTSYEQYF	TGTGCCAGCAGCTTAGCTCAGACAAGCTACGAGCAGTACTTC
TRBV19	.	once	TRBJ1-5	CASSTSGQQVSNQPQHF	TGTGCCAGTAGTACCTCGGGACAACAAGTTAGCAATCAGCCCCAGCATTTT
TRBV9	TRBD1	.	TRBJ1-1	CASSEGTGFTEAFF	TGTGCCAGCAGCGAGGGGACAGGGTTCACTGAAGCTTTCTTT
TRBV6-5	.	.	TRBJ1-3	CASSYSGQPGNTIYF	TGTGCCAGCAGTTACTCCGGACAGCCTGGAAACACCATATATTTT
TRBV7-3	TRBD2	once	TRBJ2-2	CASSKNGLATGGELFF	TGTGCCAGCAGCAAAAATGGACTAGCCACAGGGGGGGAGCTGTTTTTT
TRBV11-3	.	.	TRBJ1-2	CASSLDPLTGYTF	TGTGCCAGCAGCTTAGACCCTCTAACGGGCTACACCTTC
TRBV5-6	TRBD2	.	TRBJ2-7	CASSLDGGAPYEQYF	TGTGCCAGCAGCTTGGACGGGGGGGCACCCTACGAGCAGTACTTC
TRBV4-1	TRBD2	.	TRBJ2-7	CASSLTSPREQYF	TGCGCCAGCAGCCTGACTAGCCCGAGGGAGCAGTACTTC
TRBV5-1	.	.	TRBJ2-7	CASSLGSGTYEQYF	TGCGCCAGCAGCTTGGGGTCAGGGACCTACGAGCAGTACTTC
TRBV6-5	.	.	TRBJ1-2	CASSSLGHYNYGYTF	TGTGCCAGCAGTTCTTTGGGACACTATAACTATGGCTACACCTTC
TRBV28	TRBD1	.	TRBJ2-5	CASSFWGQGETQYF	TGTGCCAGCAGTTTTTGGGGACAGGGGGAGACCCAGTACTTC
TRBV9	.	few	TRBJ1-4	CASSLEGTNEKLFF	TGTGCCAGCAGCCTGGAGGGGACTAATGAAAAACTGTTTTTT
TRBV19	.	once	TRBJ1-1	CASSWDGNTEAFF	TGTGCCAGTAGTTGGGACGGGAACACTGAAGCTTTCTTT
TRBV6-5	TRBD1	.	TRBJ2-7	CASSPEGTGAYEQYF	TGTGCCAGCTCTCCGGAGGGGACAGGGGCGTACGAGCAGTACTTC
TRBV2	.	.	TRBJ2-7	CASRKDGSYEQYF	TGTGCCAGCAGGAAGGACGGCTCCTACGAGCAGTACTTC
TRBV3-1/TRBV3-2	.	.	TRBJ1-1	CASSQGPRGGGSVRAFF	TGTGCCAGCAGCCAAGGGCCCCGGGGGGGAGGTTCAGTCCGAGCTTTCTTT
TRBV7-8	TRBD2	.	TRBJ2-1	CASSPLDATSDNNEQFF	TGTGCCAGCAGCCCTTTAGACGCGACTAGCGACAACAATGAGCAGTTCTTC
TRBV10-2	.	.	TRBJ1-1	CASSPAANTEAFF	TGCGCCAGCAGTCCCGCCGCGAACACTGAAGCTTTCTTT
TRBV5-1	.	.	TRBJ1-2	CASSSGLGSITMARTF	TGCGCCAGCAGCTCCGGGTTGGGCAGCATAACTATGGCTAGGACCTTC
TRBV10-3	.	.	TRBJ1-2	CAISGSNPGDGYTF	TGTGCCATCAGTGGATCGAACCCCGGCGATGGCTACACCTTC
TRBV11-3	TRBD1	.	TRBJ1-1	CASSADRAGTEAFF	TGTGCCAGCAGCGCAGACAGGGCGGGCACTGAAGCTTTCTTT
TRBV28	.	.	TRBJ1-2	CVTEAGAEYGYTF	TGTGTCACGGAAGCAGGGGCTGAGTATGGCTACACCTTC
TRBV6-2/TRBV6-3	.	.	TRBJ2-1	CASSYRRASYNEQFF	TGTGCCAGCAGTTACCGGCGGGCGTCCTACAATGAGCAGTTCTTC
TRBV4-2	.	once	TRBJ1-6	CASSQEEGPLHF	TGTGCCAGCAGCCAAGAGGAGGGGCCCCTCCACTTT